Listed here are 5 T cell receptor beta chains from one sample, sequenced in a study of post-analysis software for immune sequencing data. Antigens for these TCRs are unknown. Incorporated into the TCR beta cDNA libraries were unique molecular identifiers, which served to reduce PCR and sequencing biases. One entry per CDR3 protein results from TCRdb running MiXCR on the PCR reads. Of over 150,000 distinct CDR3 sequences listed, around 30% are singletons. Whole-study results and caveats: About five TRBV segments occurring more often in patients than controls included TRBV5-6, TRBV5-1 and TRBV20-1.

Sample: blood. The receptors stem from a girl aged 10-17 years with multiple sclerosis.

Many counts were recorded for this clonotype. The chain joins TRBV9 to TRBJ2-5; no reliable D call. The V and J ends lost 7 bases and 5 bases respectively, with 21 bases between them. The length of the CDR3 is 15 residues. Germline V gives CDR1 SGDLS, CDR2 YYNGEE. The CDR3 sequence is CASASSPSRSETQYF. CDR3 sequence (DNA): TGTGCCAGCGCCTCCAGTCCTAGTCGATCGGAGACCCAGTACTTC.

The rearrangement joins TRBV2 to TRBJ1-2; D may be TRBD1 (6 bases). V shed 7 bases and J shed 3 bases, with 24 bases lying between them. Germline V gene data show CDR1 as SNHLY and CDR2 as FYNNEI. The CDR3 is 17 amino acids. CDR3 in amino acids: CASKIQGLNRGDYGYTF. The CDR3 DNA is TGTGCCAGCAAAATACAGGGCCTTAACCGTGGGGACTATGGCTACACCTTC.

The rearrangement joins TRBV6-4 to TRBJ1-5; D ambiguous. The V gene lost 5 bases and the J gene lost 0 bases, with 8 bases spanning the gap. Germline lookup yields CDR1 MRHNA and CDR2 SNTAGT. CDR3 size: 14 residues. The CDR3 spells CASSPDHSNQPQHF. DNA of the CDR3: TGTGCCAGCAGTCCCGACCATAGCAATCAGCCCCAGCATTTT.

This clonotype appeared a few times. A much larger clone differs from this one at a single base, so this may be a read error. The CDR3 DNA follows: TGTGCCAGCAGACGATCAGGCGGAGTCGGTAATGAAAAACGGTTTTTT. Protein sequence: CASRRSGGVGNEKRFF. V gene TRBV3-1 combines with J gene TRBJ1-4; D gene ambiguous. The CDR3 is 16 residues long. The V gene's germline CDR1 is LGHDT and CDR2 YNNKEL (reference sequence).

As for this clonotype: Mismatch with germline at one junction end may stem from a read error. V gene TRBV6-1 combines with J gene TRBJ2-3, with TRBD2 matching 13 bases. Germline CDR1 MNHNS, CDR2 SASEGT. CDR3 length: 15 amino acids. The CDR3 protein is CASTTGLAGDDTRYF. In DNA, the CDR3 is TGTGCCAGCACCACTGGACTAGCGGGAGACGATACGCGGTATTTT.